The 2 T cell receptor beta chains listed next were all sequenced from one sample in a study of CD8+CD57+ T cells in acquired aplastic anemia. Sequencing involved patients with CD8+CD57+ cell expansion previously shown by flow cytometry. Profiling of TCR beta VDJ combinations and CDR3 sequences used genomic DNA as template. TCRdb itself ran the reads through MiXCR, one entry per CDR3 protein. Of 450,000 to 550,000 distinct CDR3 sequences in the sample, roughly a third are singletons; the top ten hold 0.75% to 0.95%. Specimen: sorted CD4+, CD8+, or CD8+CD57+ T cells (not recorded which) from PBMCs. The receptor source for this set is a human donor with aplastic anemia.

The rearrangement joins TRBV11-2 to TRBJ2-1; 11 bases fit TRBD2. This CDR3 region has 16 residues. With V trimmed by 6 bases and J by 4 bases, 8 bases remained unmatched. Per the germline V gene, CDR1 is SGHAT and CDR2 is FQNNGV. This CDR3 is CASRDLTSGVYNEQFF. The CDR3, as DNA: TGTGCCAGCAGGGACCTGACTAGCGGGGTTTACAATGAGCAGTTCTTC.

This sequence joins TRBV20-1 and TRBJ1-5; D uncertain. Between the trimmed V and J ends, which lost 1 base and 0 bases, there was a span of 10 bases. This CDR3 spans 15 amino acids. Germline V gives CDR1 DFQATT, CDR2 SNEGSKA (reference sequence). This chain's CDR3 is CSARAEIYSNQPQHF. CDR3 nucleotide sequence: TGCAGTGCTAGAGCAGAAATTTATAGCAATCAGCCCCAGCATTTT.